The clone carrying this T cell receptor (beta chain) was counted only a few times. Its antigen is unknown. J lost 4 bases, V lost 5 bases, and 3 bases had no gene match. The CDR3 covers 14 residues. Germline CDR1 and CDR2: SGHTA and FQGTGA. The data originate from a study of beta chain features in type 1 diabetes. Isolation of CD4+ naive, central memory, regulatory and stem cell-like memory cells was achieved by sorting via CD45RO/CCR7/CD25/CD127/CD95/CD27. Expressed TCRB transcripts were sequenced, since all the RNA that had been isolated was reverse transcribed. The repertoire was sequenced with immunoSEQ multiplex PCR; TCRdb's copy has only in-frame clones and lacks some. The table lists fewer than 300,000 clones, roughly a tenth of them singletons. General study findings and limits: Moderate yet significant TCRB CDR3 shortening was seen in Type 1 diabetes patients in all four CD4+ subsets. Any HLA effect on TCRB rearrangement was left unresolved by small sub-analyses.

The genes are TRBV7-3 and TRBJ2-5, with TRBD2 identical over 11 bases. Material: naive CD4+ T cells from blood. The clonotype comes from a man aged 30 to 39 with type 1 diabetes. CDR3 nucleotides: TGTGCCAGCAGCCCACTAGCGGGGGTAGAGACCCAGTACTTC. Its protein product is CASSPLAGVETQYF.